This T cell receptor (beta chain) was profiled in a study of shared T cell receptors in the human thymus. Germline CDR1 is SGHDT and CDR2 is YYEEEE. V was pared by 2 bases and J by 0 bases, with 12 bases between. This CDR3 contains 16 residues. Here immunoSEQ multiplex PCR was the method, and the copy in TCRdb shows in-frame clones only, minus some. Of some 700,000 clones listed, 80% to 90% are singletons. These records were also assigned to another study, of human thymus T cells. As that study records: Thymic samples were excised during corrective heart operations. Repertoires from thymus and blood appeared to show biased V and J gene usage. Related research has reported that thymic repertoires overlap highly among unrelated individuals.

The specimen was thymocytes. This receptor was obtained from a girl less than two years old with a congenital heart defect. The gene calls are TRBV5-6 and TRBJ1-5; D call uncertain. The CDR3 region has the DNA TGTGCCAGCAGCTTACATGGAGATTATAGCAATCAGCCCCAGCATTTT. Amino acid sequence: CASSLHGDYSNQPQHF.